This TCR beta chain was sequenced for a study of CD8 T cells in Susac syndrome. Study-wide findings and caveats: The TCR sequencing and HLA analysis in the study involved a relatively small number of individuals, as the study acknowledged.

On this clonotype: What it binds is unknown.

Reverse transcription of roughly 0.5 to 1 ug RNA used random hexamers. The CDR3 of TCR beta was amplified by immunoSEQ multiplex PCR across 54 Vbeta and 13 Jbeta. TCRdb analysed the immunoSEQ multiplex PCR reads with MiXCR anew, one entry per CDR3 protein. The sample has 200,000 to 250,000 distinct CDR3 sequences, more than 85% seen once. TCR beta sequences were obtained from blood CD8+ and CD4+ T cells. This CDR3 has 17 amino acids. The germline V gene encodes CDR1 LGHNA and CDR2 YNFKEQ. V shed 0 bases and J 5 bases; nucleotides not matched to a gene: 7. The TCR was taken from a human donor with multiple sclerosis. What was sequenced was CD8+ T cells from PBMCs. The chain combines TRBV4-2 with TRBJ2-5; 12 bases are a match to TRBD2. CDR3 region: CASSQEGLAGGPETQYF. CDR3 sequence (DNA): TGTGCCAGCAGCCAAGAGGGGCTAGCGGGAGGGCCGGAGACCCAGTACTTC.